These T cell receptor beta chains were read from a single sample in a study of T cells in localized non-small cell lung cancer. TCRdb's table, derived via immunoSEQ multiplex PCR, lists solely in-frame clones and lacks some. Altogether around 30,000 clones are present, around 93% being singletons, with the ten largest covering around 4.2%. Sequenced material: peripheral blood mononuclear cells, taken before any cancer treatment. These receptor sequences come from a woman aged 35-70 years with stage III lung adenocarcinoma. The CDR3 runs from the conserved cysteine through the conserved F or W. The D gene is left open where the match is weak. Some rows have no size entry. The others give once, few or many, or a class for an expanded clone.

TRBJ2-1,.,.,15,TRBV11-3,CASSLGTGACNEQFF,TGTGCCAGCAGCTTAGGGACTGGAGCCTGCAATGAGCAGTTCTTC
TRBJ2-2,once,TRBD2,15,TRBV19,CASSIWTSDTGELFF,TGTGCCAGTAGTATCTGGACTAGCGACACCGGGGAGCTGTTTTTT
TRBJ2-3,.,TRBD1,17,TRBV23-1,CASSQSSTGTAQDTQYF,TGCGCCAGCAGTCAATCGTCCACGGGGACAGCCCAAGATACGCAGTATTTT
TRBJ1-2,.,TRBD1,15,TRBV5-1,CASSLAATGPVGYTF,TGCGCCAGCAGCTTGGCCGCGACAGGGCCCGTCGGCTACACCTTC
TRBJ2-1,.,TRBD2,15,TRBV9,CASSVGGGPHNEQFF,TGTGCCAGCAGCGTAGGGGGAGGGCCGCACAATGAGCAGTTCTTC
TRBJ2-5,.,.,15,TRBV7-9,CASSLGIGDQETQYF,TGTGCCAGCAGCTTGGGTATCGGGGATCAAGAGACCCAGTACTTC
TRBJ1-5,once,.,12,TRBV6-1,CASSEGDQPQHF,TGTGCCAGCTCGGAGGGAGATCAGCCCCAGCATTTT
TRBJ1-2,.,TRBD1,15,TRBV5-6,CASSPEQGSGYGYTF,TGTGCCAGCAGCCCGGAACAGGGGTCAGGCTATGGCTACACCTTC
TRBJ1-2,.,.,16,TRBV5-1,CASSLGIRGINYGYTF,TGCGCCAGCAGCTTGGGAATCAGGGGTATCAACTATGGCTACACCTTC
TRBJ2-7,once,TRBD2,15,TRBV5-8,CASSFSGPTSYEQYF,TGTGCCAGCAGCTTTAGCGGGCCGACCTCCTACGAGCAGTACTTC
TRBJ2-3,.,.,12,TRBV11-2,CASSLGTDTQYF,TGTGCCAGCAGCTTAGGCACAGATACGCAGTATTTT